This T cell receptor beta chain originates from a study of shared clonotypes between healthy human individuals. Study outcomes and limitations: Although depth was large, rarefaction showed that sequencing of the sorted subsets was incomplete.

This CDR3 comprises 15 residues. Per germline, CDR1 LNHDA and CDR2 SQIVND (reference sequence). Germline trimming cut 3 bases from V and 1 base from J; bases unmatched to any gene: 4. The authors split each subset's genomic DNA evenly across several immunoSEQ plates. Assay: immunoSEQ multiplex PCR; the TCRdb copy retains only in-frame clones and omits some. Among 1,500,000 or so clones, 98% were seen once, and the ten largest hold 0.36%. In the case of this clone: Its antigen is currently unknown.

Participating donors were healthy, HIV-negative adults free of recent acute infections or vaccinations. The chain links TRBV19 to TRBJ2-3; the match to TRBD2 covers 7 bases. The sequence was collected from a man aged 30-40 years in good health. Sample: naive CD4+ T cells sorted from blood. Regarding subset: CD45RA+ positively selected. CDR3 sequence reads: CASSIPGRGTDTQYF. The CDR3 DNA sequence: TGTGCCAGTAGTATCCCTGGGAGGGGCACAGATACGCAGTATTTT.